This T cell receptor beta chain was sequenced in a study of cytomegalovirus exposure and HLA in healthy donors. Germline V lookup: CDR1 MNHEY, CDR2 SMNVEV (reference sequence). V lost 8 bases, J lost 4 bases, and 11 bases stayed unmatched. The CDR3 loop spans 16 amino acids. This clone was counted a single time. Its antigen remains unknown. Study results and limitations: The listing of 150 or so TCR beta chains classed them as cytomegalovirus-associated. For cytomegalovirus status, the classifier reportedly gave diagnoses with high specificity and sensitivity.

TCRdb's table, derived via immunoSEQ multiplex PCR, lists solely in-frame clones and lacks some. The data hold 100,000 or so clones, with around 84% observed a single time. J is TRBJ2-2 and V is TRBV27, with 9 nucleotides matching TRBD1. Sequenced material: PBMCs. This sequence originates from a man aged 18 to 29 in good health and CMV-seropositive. The CDR3 DNA reads as TGTGCCAGCTGTAAACAGGGGGCGGTGGTCACCGGGGAGCTGTTTTTT. Its protein product is CASCKQGAVVTGELFF.